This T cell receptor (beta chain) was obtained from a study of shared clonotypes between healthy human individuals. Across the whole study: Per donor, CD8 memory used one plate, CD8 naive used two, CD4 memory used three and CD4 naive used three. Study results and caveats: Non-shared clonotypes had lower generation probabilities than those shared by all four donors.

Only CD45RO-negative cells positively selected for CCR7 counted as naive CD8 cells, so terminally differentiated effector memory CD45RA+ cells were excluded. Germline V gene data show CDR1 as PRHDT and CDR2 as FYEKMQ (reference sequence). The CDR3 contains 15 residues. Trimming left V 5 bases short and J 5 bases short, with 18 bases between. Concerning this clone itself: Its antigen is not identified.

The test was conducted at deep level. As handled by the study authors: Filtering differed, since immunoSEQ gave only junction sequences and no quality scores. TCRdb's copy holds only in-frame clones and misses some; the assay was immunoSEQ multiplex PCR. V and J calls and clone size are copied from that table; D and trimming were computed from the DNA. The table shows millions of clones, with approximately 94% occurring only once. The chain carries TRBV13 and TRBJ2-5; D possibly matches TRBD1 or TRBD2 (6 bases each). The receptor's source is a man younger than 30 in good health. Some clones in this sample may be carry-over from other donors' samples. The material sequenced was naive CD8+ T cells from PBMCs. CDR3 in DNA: TGTGCCAGCAGCCAGAACGAGGGGGGCGGGGAGACCCAGTACTTC. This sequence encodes CASSQNEGGGETQYF.